A selection of T cell receptor beta chains follows, all from one sample in a study of blood T cell repertoires in COVID-19. Profiling relied on immunoSEQ multiplex PCR, and the TCRdb table lists in-frame clones only, not all of them. The table shows under 200,000 clones, with approximately 80% occurring only once. Sequenced input: peripheral blood. The receptor source for this set is a woman aged 80 or over with acute or convalescent COVID-19. CDR3s include the opening cysteine and the closing phenylalanine or tryptophan. The D gene is left open where the match is weak. Rows give clone size only sometimes, using once, few, many, or a class for an expanded clone.

>19|TRBJ1-1|NA|NA|TRBV5-6
TGTGCCAGCAGCTTGGCTAGACTTACAGGAGGGAGAATTTGGACTGAAGCTTTCTTT
CASSLARLTGGRIWTEAFF
>15|TRBJ1-2|NA|NA|TRBV28
TGTGCCAGCAGTTTGCAGAGGGTTGGAGGGTATGGCTACACCTTC
CASSLQRVGGYGYTF
>16|TRBJ2-2|NA|NA|TRBV9
TGTGCCAGCAGCGTAGAGCGAAGACGATTCACCGGGGAGCTGTTTTTT
CASSVERRRFTGELFF
>15|TRBJ1-2|NA|TRBD1|TRBV19
TGTGCCAGTAGTACACCAGACAGGGGATACTATGGCTACACCTTC
CASSTPDRGYYGYTF
>15|TRBJ2-1|NA|TRBD2|TRBV25-1
TGTGCCAGCAGTGGGGGACTAGCGGGCTACAATGAGCAGTTCTTC
CASSGGLAGYNEQFF
>16|TRBJ2-7|few|TRBD1|TRBV5-1
TGCGCCAGCAGCTTGGGTTCGCAGGGGGCCAGGAACGAGCAGTACTTC
CASSLGSQGARNEQYF
>15|TRBJ2-1|NA|TRBD2|TRBV19
TGTGCCAGTAGCCGGACTAGCGGGATGGTGAATGAGCAGTTCTTC
CASSRTSGMVNEQFF
>17|TRBJ2-7|NA|TRBD1|TRBV10-1
TGCGCCAGCAACCTTCGCCATTGGGACAGAAGCTCCTACGAGCAGTACTTC
CASNLRHWDRSSYEQYF
>16|TRBJ2-1|NA|NA|TRBV2
TGTGCCAGCAGTAGTATCGACTCGACGACAGACAATGAGCAGTTCTTC
CASSSIDSTTDNEQFF
>17|TRBJ2-3|NA|TRBD2|TRBV11-2
TGTGCCAGCAGCTTAGGCCTCCAGCGGGGGACCACAGATACGCAGTATTTT
CASSLGLQRGTTDTQYF
>16|TRBJ2-1|NA|TRBD2|TRBV3-1/TRBV3-2
TGTGCCAGCAGCCAACCCCTAGCGGGAGGGGTTAATGAGCAGTTCTTC
CASSQPLAGGVNEQFF
>15|TRBJ2-3|NA|NA|TRBV6-5
TGTGCCAGCAGTTTAAAGGTCACAGGAGAGGATACGCAGTATTTT
CASSLKVTGEDTQYF
>12|TRBJ1-2|NA|NA|TRBV2
TGTGCCAGCAAGGACAGCGGCTATGGCTACACCTTC
CASKDSGYGYTF
>14|TRBJ1-4|once|NA|TRBV27
TGTGCCAGCAGTTTAGGCACGGGTAATGAAAAACTGTTTTTT
CASSLGTGNEKLFF
>13|TRBJ2-7|once|TRBD1|TRBV7-6
TGTGCCAGCAGGGGAACAGGGGTACCCGAGCAGTACTTC
CASRGTGVPEQYF
>13|TRBJ1-1|NA|NA|TRBV18
TGTGCCAGCTCACCTCAGGGGAACACTGAAGCTTTCTTT
CASSPQGNTEAFF
>14|TRBJ1-2|NA|TRBD1|TRBV27
TGTGCCAGCAGTTTCAGGGGCCAAGGGGGCAGTTACACCTTC
CASSFRGQGGSYTF
>15|TRBJ2-3|NA|NA|TRBV9
TGTGCCAGCAGCGTATCAAGCGGGCCCACAGATACGCAGTATTTT
CASSVSSGPTDTQYF
>16|TRBJ2-1|NA|TRBD2|TRBV4-1
TGCGCCAGCAGCCAAGGGATACTAGCGGGCCTCAATGAGCAGTTCTTC
CASSQGILAGLNEQFF
>15|TRBJ2-1|NA|TRBD1|TRBV10-3
TGTGCCCTTCGCGGATCGGGACAGAGCTACAATGAGCAGTTCTTC
CALRGSGQSYNEQFF
>14|TRBJ1-5|NA|TRBD1|TRBV19
TGTGCCAGTAGGCCCAGGGGGCAGGGTCAGCCCCAGCATTTT
CASRPRGQGQPQHF
>15|TRBJ2-5|NA|NA|TRBV27
TGTGCCAGCAGTTTATTACAGGGGGGGCTGGAGACCCAGTACTTC
CASSLLQGGLETQYF
>17|TRBJ2-1|NA|TRBD2|TRBV29-1
TGCAGCGTTGGTGGGACTAGCGGGGGGGCCGTTTACAATGAGCAGTTCTTC
CSVGGTSGGAVYNEQFF
>15|TRBJ1-3|NA|TRBD1|TRBV3-1/TRBV3-2
TGTGCCAGCAGCCGGGGGACAGGGTCCGGAAACACCATATATTTT
CASSRGTGSGNTIYF
>15|TRBJ2-3|few|TRBD1|TRBV6-5
TGTGCCAGCAGTAACCTGGGACAGGGGAAGGAAACGCAGTATTTT
CASSNLGQGKETQYF
>15|TRBJ2-6|few|NA|TRBV6-5
TGTGCCAGCAGCTCTACAGGCTCCGGGGCCAACGTCCTGACTTTC
CASSSTGSGANVLTF
>15|TRBJ2-2|NA|TRBD1|TRBV18
TGTGCCAGCTCACCAGTGGGACAGGGGCTCCGGGAGCTGTTTTTT
CASSPVGQGLRELFF
>13|TRBJ2-1|NA|NA|TRBV24-1
TGTGCCACCAGTGATTCCAGGGCAGGTGAGCAGTTCTTC
CATSDSRAGEQFF
>15|TRBJ2-7|few|TRBD1|TRBV6-2/TRBV6-3
TGTGCCAGCAGTTCCGCACAACAGGGGCACTACGAGCAGTACTTC
CASSSAQQGHYEQYF
>13|TRBJ2-7|few|NA|TRBV7-2
TGTGCCAGCAGCTTTGACAGTTCCTACGAGCAGTACTTC
CASSFDSSYEQYF